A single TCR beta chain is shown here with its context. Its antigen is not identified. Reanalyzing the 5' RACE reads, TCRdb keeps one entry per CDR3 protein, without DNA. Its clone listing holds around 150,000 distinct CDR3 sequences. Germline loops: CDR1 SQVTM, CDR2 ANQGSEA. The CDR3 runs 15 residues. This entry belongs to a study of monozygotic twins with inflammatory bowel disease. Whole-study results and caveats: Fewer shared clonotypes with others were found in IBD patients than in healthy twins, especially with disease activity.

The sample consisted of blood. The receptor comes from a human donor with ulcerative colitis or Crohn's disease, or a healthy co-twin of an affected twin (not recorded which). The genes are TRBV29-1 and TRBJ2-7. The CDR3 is CSVRTRRDAPSEQYF.